The clone carrying this TCR beta chain was detected ten times or more. Single cDNA molecules in the library carried unique molecular identifiers attached during preparation. TCRdb itself ran the RACE reads through MiXCR, one entry per CDR3 protein. The sample holds 350,000 to 400,000 distinct CDR3 sequences, roughly 6% seen once. Time point in this sample: patch test 2, 6 weeks after DPC sensitization. Treatment reported: therapeutic diphenylcyclopropenone sensitization with weekly scalp DPC. CDR1 is SGHRS, CDR2 YFSETQ, per germline. CDR3 length equals 14 residues. V lost 3 bases and J lost 8; bases outside the gene matches: 3. This entry belongs to a study of human T cells and chemical hapten exposure.

The V call is TRBV5-1, the J call TRBJ2-1, with TRBD2 matching 12 bases. This sequence was found in a woman aged 18 to 35 with alopecia areata. Some clones in this sample may be carry-over from other donors' samples. Material: whole blood, obtained in connection with sensitization to the hapten diphenylcyclopropenone (DPC). CDR3 DNA sequence: TGCGCCAGCAGCTGGGGACTAGCGGGCGATGAGCAGTTCTTC. It yields the protein CASSWGLAGDEQFF.